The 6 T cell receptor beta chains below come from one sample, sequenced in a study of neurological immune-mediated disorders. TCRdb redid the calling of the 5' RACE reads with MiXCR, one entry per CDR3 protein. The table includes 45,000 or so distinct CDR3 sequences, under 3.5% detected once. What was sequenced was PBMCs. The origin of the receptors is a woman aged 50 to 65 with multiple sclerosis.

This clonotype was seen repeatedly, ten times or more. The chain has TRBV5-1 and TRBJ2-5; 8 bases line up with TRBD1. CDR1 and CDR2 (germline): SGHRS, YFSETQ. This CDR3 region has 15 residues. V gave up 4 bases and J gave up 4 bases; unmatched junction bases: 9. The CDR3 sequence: CASSPSGQGGETQYF. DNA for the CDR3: TGCGCCAGCAGCCCCTCCGGACAGGGTGGAGAGACCCAGTACTTC.

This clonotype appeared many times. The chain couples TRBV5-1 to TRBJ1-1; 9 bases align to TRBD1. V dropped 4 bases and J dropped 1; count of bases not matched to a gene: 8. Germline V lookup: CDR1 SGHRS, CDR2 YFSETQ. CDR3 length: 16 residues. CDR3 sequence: CASSRPPTGGNTEAFF. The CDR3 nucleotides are TGCGCCAGCAGCCGTCCCCCGACAGGGGGGAACACTGAAGCTTTCTTT.

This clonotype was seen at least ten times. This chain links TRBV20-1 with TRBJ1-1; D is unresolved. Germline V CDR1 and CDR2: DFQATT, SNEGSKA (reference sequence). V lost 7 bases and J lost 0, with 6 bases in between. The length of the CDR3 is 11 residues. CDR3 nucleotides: TGCAGTGTGGTGATGAACACTGAAGCTTTCTTT. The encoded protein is CSVVMNTEAFF.

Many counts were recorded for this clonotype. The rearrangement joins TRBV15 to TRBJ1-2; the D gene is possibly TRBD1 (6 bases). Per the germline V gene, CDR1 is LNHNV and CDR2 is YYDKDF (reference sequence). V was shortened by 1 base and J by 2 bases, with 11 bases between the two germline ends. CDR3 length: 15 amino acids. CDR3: CATSRVGGANYGYTF. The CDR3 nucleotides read TGTGCCACCAGCAGAGTGGGGGGGGCAAACTATGGCTACACCTTC.

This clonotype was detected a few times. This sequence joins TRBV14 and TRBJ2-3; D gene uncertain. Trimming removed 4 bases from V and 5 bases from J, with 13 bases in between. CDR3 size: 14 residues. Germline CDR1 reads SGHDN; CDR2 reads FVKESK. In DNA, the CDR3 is TGTGCCAGCAGCCGAAACGACTTAGTAGATACGCAGTATTTT. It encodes CASSRNDLVDTQYF.

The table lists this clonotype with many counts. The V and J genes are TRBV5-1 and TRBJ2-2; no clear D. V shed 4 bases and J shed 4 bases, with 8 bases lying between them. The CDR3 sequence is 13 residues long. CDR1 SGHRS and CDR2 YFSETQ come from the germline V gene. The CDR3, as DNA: TGCGCCAGCAGCCTGGACGGCACCGGGGAGCTGTTTTTT. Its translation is CASSLDGTGELFF.